These T cell receptor beta chains were read from a single sample in a study of Ad26.COV2.S vaccination and SARS-CoV-2 variants. Repertoires were generated with immunoSEQ multiplex PCR, while TCRdb's copy carries only in-frame clones and drops some. Of about half a million clones listed, 80% to 90% are singletons. The source material was peripheral blood, sampled in a trial of Ad26.COV2.S vaccine versus placebo. Every receptor here comes from a person between 18 and 60 years old who received the Ad26.COV2.S COVID-19 vaccine or a placebo. The CDR3 runs from the conserved cysteine through the conserved F or W. The D gene is left open where the match is weak. The size entry is marked missing in some rows and otherwise reads once, few, many or a size class.

d_gene: TRBD1
v_gene: TRBV11-2
abundance: NA
j_gene: TRBJ1-3
CDR3aa: CASSGGQGHFSGNTIYF
CDR3nt: TGTGCCAGCAGCGGAGGACAGGGACACTTCTCTGGAAACACCATATATTTT

d_gene: NA
v_gene: TRBV18
abundance: NA
j_gene: TRBJ1-6
CDR3aa: CASSLRTGGENSPLHF
CDR3nt: TGTGCCAGCTCACTCAGGACCGGCGGGGAAAATTCACCCCTCCACTTT

d_gene: NA
v_gene: TRBV19
abundance: NA
j_gene: TRBJ1-3
CDR3aa: CASSANSGNTIYF
CDR3nt: TGTGCCAGTAGTGCTAACTCTGGAAACACCATATATTTT

d_gene: TRBD1
v_gene: TRBV30
abundance: once
j_gene: TRBJ1-1
CDR3aa: CAWDRATEAFF
CDR3nt: TGTGCCTGGGACAGGGCCACTGAAGCTTTCTTT

d_gene: NA
v_gene: TRBV4-1
abundance: NA
j_gene: TRBJ2-7
CDR3aa: CASSQEVRPTDEQYF
CDR3nt: TGCGCCAGCAGCCAAGAGGTAAGACCGACGGACGAGCAGTACTTC

d_gene: TRBD2
v_gene: TRBV19
abundance: NA
j_gene: TRBJ2-1
CDR3aa: CASRPTSGSYNEQFF
CDR3nt: TGTGCCAGTAGACCAACTAGCGGCTCCTACAATGAGCAGTTCTTC

d_gene: NA
v_gene: TRBV12-2
abundance: NA
j_gene: TRBJ1-6
CDR3aa: CASRLAEGNSPLHF
CDR3nt: TGTGCAAGTCGCTTAGCGGAGGGAAATTCACCCCTCCACTTT

d_gene: NA
v_gene: TRBV15
abundance: NA
j_gene: TRBJ1-1
CDR3aa: CATSRDFSMRDTEAFF
CDR3nt: TGTGCCACCAGCAGAGATTTTAGCATGAGGGACACTGAAGCTTTCTTT

d_gene: NA
v_gene: TRBV6-4
abundance: NA
j_gene: TRBJ2-6
CDR3aa: CASSTGNSGANVLTF
CDR3nt: TGTGCCAGCAGTACAGGGAACTCTGGGGCCAACGTCCTGACTTTC

d_gene: NA
v_gene: TRBV10-1
abundance: NA
j_gene: TRBJ2-2
CDR3aa: CASSADSNTGELFF
CDR3nt: TGCGCCAGCAGTGCGGACTCGAACACCGGGGAGCTGTTTTTT

d_gene: NA
v_gene: TRBV6-2/TRBV6-3
abundance: NA
j_gene: TRBJ1-1
CDR3aa: CASSQPPGNTEAFF
CDR3nt: TGTGCCAGCAGCCAGCCTCCAGGGAACACTGAAGCTTTCTTT

d_gene: NA
v_gene: TRBV12-3/TRBV12-4
abundance: NA
j_gene: TRBJ1-2
CDR3aa: CASSPLGAYGYTF
CDR3nt: TGTGCCAGCAGTCCCCTTGGGGCCTATGGCTACACCTTC

d_gene: TRBD1
v_gene: TRBV11-2
abundance: NA
j_gene: TRBJ1-1
CDR3aa: CASRLQGFNTEAFF
CDR3nt: TGTGCCAGCAGACTACAGGGGTTTAACACTGAAGCTTTCTTT

d_gene: TRBD1
v_gene: TRBV9
abundance: NA
j_gene: TRBJ1-1
CDR3aa: CASSRTGNTEAFF
CDR3nt: TGTGCCAGCAGCCGGACAGGGAACACTGAAGCTTTCTTT

d_gene: TRBD2
v_gene: TRBV6-5
abundance: once
j_gene: TRBJ2-1
CDR3aa: CASSYPPGGYYNEQFF
CDR3nt: TGTGCCAGCAGTTACCCCCCGGGGGGTTACTACAATGAGCAGTTCTTC

d_gene: NA
v_gene: TRBV19
abundance: NA
j_gene: TRBJ2-7
CDR3aa: CASSIVLGISAEQYF
CDR3nt: TGTGCCAGTAGTATTGTTCTAGGGATTTCTGCCGAGCAGTACTTC

d_gene: NA
v_gene: TRBV14
abundance: NA
j_gene: TRBJ2-2
CDR3aa: CASSHVPSAKGLTGELFF
CDR3nt: TGTGCCAGCAGCCATGTGCCCAGCGCCAAGGGTTTAACCGGGGAGCTGTTTTTT

d_gene: NA
v_gene: TRBV18
abundance: once
j_gene: TRBJ1-2
CDR3aa: CASSPRDSPRSDYGYTF
CDR3nt: TGTGCCAGCTCACCACGAGACAGTCCCAGATCGGACTATGGCTACACCTTC

d_gene: TRBD2
v_gene: TRBV25-1
abundance: few
j_gene: TRBJ2-7
CDR3aa: CASSETAGGFDEQYF
CDR3nt: TGTGCCAGCAGTGAAACCGCGGGAGGCTTCGACGAGCAGTACTTC

d_gene: NA
v_gene: TRBV7-2
abundance: once
j_gene: TRBJ1-1
CDR3aa: CASSLSGVLNTEAFF
CDR3nt: TGTGCCAGCAGCCTCTCAGGGGTTCTTAACACTGAAGCTTTCTTT

d_gene: NA
v_gene: TRBV2
abundance: NA
j_gene: TRBJ2-2
CDR3aa: CASSFRRNTGELFF
CDR3nt: TGTGCCAGCAGTTTCCGTAGGAACACCGGGGAGCTGTTTTTT

d_gene: NA
v_gene: TRBV6-5
abundance: NA
j_gene: TRBJ1-2
CDR3aa: CASTPGSWNGYTF
CDR3nt: TGTGCCAGCACCCCCGGTAGTTGGAATGGCTACACCTTC

d_gene: TRBD1
v_gene: TRBV6-5
abundance: NA
j_gene: TRBJ1-6
CDR3aa: CASSYVTGFNSPLHF
CDR3nt: TGTGCCAGCAGTTACGTGACAGGGTTTAATTCACCCCTCCACTTT

d_gene: TRBD2
v_gene: TRBV7-2
abundance: NA
j_gene: TRBJ2-1
CDR3aa: CASSLGTSGRNEQFF
CDR3nt: TGTGCCAGCAGCTTAGGGACTAGCGGGAGGAATGAGCAGTTCTTC

d_gene: NA
v_gene: TRBV19
abundance: NA
j_gene: TRBJ1-5
CDR3aa: CASSSLINNQPQHF
CDR3nt: TGTGCCAGTAGTTCGTTAATTAACAATCAGCCCCAGCATTTT

d_gene: NA
v_gene: TRBV11-3
abundance: NA
j_gene: TRBJ1-2
CDR3aa: CASSLDGRASYGYTF
CDR3nt: TGTGCCAGCAGCTTAGATGGAAGGGCTTCCTATGGCTACACCTTC

d_gene: NA
v_gene: TRBV9
abundance: NA
j_gene: TRBJ2-5
CDR3aa: CASSVIAGAGETQYF
CDR3nt: TGTGCCAGCAGCGTTATAGCAGGGGCGGGCGAGACCCAGTACTTC

d_gene: NA
v_gene: TRBV10-3
abundance: NA
j_gene: TRBJ1-2
CDR3aa: CAISESWQSYGYTF
CDR3nt: TGTGCCATCAGTGAGTCGTGGCAGAGCTATGGCTACACCTTC

d_gene: NA
v_gene: TRBV6-5
abundance: NA
j_gene: TRBJ1-1
CDR3aa: CASSPSPNTEAFF
CDR3nt: TGTGCCAGCAGCCCCTCCCCCAACACTGAAGCTTTCTTT

d_gene: NA
v_gene: TRBV3-1/TRBV3-2
abundance: NA
j_gene: TRBJ1-1
CDR3aa: CASSPLPIAQGRAFF
CDR3nt: TGTGCCAGCAGCCCATTACCCATTGCGCAGGGGCGGGCTTTCTTT

d_gene: TRBD2
v_gene: TRBV4-2
abundance: NA
j_gene: TRBJ2-5
CDR3aa: CASSQEGLAGVDRETQYF
CDR3nt: TGTGCCAGCAGCCAAGAAGGACTAGCGGGAGTGGATCGAGAGACCCAGTACTTC